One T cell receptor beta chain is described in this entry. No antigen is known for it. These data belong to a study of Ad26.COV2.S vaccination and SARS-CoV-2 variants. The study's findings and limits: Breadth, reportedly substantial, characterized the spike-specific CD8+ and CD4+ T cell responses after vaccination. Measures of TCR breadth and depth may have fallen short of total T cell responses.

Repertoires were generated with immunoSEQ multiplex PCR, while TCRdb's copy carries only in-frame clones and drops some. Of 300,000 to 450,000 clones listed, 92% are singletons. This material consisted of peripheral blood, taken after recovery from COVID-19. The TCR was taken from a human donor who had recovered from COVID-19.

CDR3 sequence reads: CASSSGLPTIQETQYF. CDR3 in DNA: TGTGCCAGCAGCTCAGGACTACCGACAATCCAAGAGACCCAGTACTTC. The V gene is TRBV7-2, the J gene TRBJ2-5, with D tentatively TRBD2 (6 bases). Trimming removed 4 bases at V and 1 base at J, with 16 bases between. Germline loops: CDR1 SGHTA, CDR2 FQGNSA. This CDR3 has 16 amino acids.